This T cell receptor (beta chain) comes out of a study of early T cells in non-severe SARS-CoV-2 infection. This clonotype was counted a few times. TCRdb re-called the 5' RACE reads with MiXCR, one entry per CDR3 protein. The sample holds under 95,000 distinct CDR3 sequences, roughly 12% seen once. The germline V gene encodes CDR1 MDHEN and CDR2 SYDVKM. The CDR3 is 15 residues long. Trimming took 5 bases from V and 3 from J; bases not matched to a gene: 5. This TCR was sampled from an adult who was a healthcare worker with PCR-confirmed SARS-CoV-2 infection or an uninfected control (not recorded which). V is TRBV28 and J is TRBJ2-3; 10 bases are a match to TRBD1. The sample was whole blood. The CDR3 reads CASSRPGQGTDTQYF. The CDR3 bases are TGTGCCAGCAGTCGTCCGGGACAGGGGACAGATACGCAGTATTTT. The full variable domain, completed using reference TRBV28 and TRBJ2-3, is DVKVTQSSRYLVKRTGEKVFLECVQDMDHENMFWYRQDPGLGLRLIYFSYDVKMKEKGDIPEGYSVSREKKERFSLILESASTNQTSMYLCASSRPGQGTDTQYFGPGTRLTVL.